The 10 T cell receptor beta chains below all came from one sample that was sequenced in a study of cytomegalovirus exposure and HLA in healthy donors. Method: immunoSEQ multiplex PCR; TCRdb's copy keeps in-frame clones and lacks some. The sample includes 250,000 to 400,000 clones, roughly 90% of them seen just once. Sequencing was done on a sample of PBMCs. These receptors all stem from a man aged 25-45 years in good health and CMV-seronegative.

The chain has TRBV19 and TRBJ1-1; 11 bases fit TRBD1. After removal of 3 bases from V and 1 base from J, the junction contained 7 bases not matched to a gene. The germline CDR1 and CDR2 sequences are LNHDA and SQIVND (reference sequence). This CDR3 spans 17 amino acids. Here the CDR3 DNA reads TGTGCCAGTAGTATGGGGACAGGGGGTCTCCCGAACACTGAAGCTTTCTTT. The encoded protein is CASSMGTGGLPNTEAFF.

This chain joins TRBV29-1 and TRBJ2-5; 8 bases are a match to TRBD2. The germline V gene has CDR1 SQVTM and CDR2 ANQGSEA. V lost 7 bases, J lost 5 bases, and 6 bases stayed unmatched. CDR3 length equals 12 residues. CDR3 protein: CSAGGARETQYF. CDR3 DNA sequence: TGCAGCGCCGGGGGGGCTAGGGAGACCCAGTACTTC.

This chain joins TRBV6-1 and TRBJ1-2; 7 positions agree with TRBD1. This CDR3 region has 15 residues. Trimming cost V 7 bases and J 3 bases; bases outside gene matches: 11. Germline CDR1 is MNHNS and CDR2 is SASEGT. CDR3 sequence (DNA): TGTGCCAGCACCAAAATAGGACAGGTCGACTATGGCTACACCTTC. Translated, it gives CASTKIGQVDYGYTF.

The CDR3 DNA is TGCGCCAGCAGCATCGGACTAGCGGGGGGGTTAGATACGCAGTATTTT. Amino acids: CASSIGLAGGLDTQYF. The chain couples TRBV5-1 to TRBJ2-3, with 15 bases lining up with TRBD2. The germline gives CDR1 SGHRS, CDR2 YFSETQ. V gave up 4 bases and J gave up 5 bases; unmatched junction bases: 5. The CDR3 covers 16 residues.

CDR3 coding DNA: TGTGCCAGCCGGGGGACAGGCGAAAAACTGTTTTTT. This sequence encodes CASRGTGEKLFF. The genes are TRBV7-8 and TRBJ1-4, with 8 bases lining up with TRBD1. Germline CDR1 and CDR2: SGHVS and FQNEAQ. J lost 8 bases, V lost 8 bases, and 4 bases had no gene match. CDR3 size: 12 residues.

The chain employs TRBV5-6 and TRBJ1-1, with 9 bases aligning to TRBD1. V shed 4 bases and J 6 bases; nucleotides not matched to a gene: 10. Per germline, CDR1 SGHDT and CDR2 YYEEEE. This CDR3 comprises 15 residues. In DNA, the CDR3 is TGTGCCAGCAGCAGCCCGACAGGGGGAGAACCTGAAGCTTTCTTT. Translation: CASSSPTGGEPEAFF.

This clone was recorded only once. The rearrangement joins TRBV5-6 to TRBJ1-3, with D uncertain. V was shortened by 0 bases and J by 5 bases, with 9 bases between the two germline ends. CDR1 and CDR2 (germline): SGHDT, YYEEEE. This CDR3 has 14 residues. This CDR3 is CASSLVVQRNTIYF. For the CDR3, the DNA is TGTGCCAGCAGCTTGGTGGTCCAGAGAAACACCATATATTTT.

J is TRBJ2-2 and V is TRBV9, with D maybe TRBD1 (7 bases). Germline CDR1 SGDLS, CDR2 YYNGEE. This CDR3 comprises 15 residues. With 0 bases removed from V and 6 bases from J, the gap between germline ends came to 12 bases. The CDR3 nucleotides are TGTGCCAGCAGCGTAGTGCAGGGGGGACCCGGGGAGCTGTTTTTT. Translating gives CASSVVQGGPGELFF.

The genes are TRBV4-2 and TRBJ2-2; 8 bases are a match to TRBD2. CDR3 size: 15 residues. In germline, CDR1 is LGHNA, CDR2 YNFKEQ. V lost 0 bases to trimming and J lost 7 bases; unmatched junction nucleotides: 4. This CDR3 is CASSQERGVDGELFF. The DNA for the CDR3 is TGTGCCAGCAGCCAAGAGCGGGGGGTGGACGGGGAGCTGTTTTTT.

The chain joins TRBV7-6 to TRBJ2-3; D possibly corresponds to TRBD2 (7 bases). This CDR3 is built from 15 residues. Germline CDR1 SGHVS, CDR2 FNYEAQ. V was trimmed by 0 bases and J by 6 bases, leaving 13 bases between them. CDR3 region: CASSLAGGPADTQYF. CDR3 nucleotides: TGTGCCAGCAGCTTAGCGGGGGGGCCTGCGGATACGCAGTATTTT.